The sequence of this T cell receptor (beta chain) was determined in a study of CXCR3-negative and CXCR3-positive naive CD8 T cells. The study made its TRB cDNA libraries by 5' RACE, adding UMI labels. With the 5' RACE reads reprocessed, TCRdb shows one record per CDR3 protein and no DNA. In all, the sample yields some 150,000 distinct CDR3 sequences. A remark on this clonotype: The antigen is unknown.

General study results and limits: CXCR3-positive naive cells had more hydrophobic TRB CDR3s than CXCR3-negative naive cells. Surface CD5 looked about the same in the naive subsets, so the authors worked out TCR strength from TRB CDR3 properties. Similar TRBV-TRBJ usage characterized naive CXCR3-negative and CXCR3-positive cells; memory cells differed.

The CDR3 extends over 13 amino acids. CDR1 is SEHNR and CDR2 is FQNEAQ in the germline V gene (reference sequence). Sample: naive CXCR3+ CD8+ T cells from blood. Regarding subset: CD45RO-CCR7+CD27+CD95- naive CD8+ T cells expressing CXCR3 (TNR3+). This sequence was found in a human donor in good health. Some clones in this sample may be carry-over from other donors' samples. J is TRBJ2-7 and V is TRBV7-9; TCRdb indicates TRBD1, and absent DNA this call remains unverified. CDR3 sequence: CASSADRDYEQYF.